A selection of T cell receptor beta chains follows, all from one sample in a study of vaccination effects on CD4 cells after COVID-19. Their antigens remain unidentified. TCRdb's copy holds only in-frame clones and misses some; the assay was immunoSEQ multiplex PCR. The sample has around 25,000 clones, about three quarters seen once. The sequencing used CD4+ T cells from PBMCs cultured with HCoV-NL63 spike peptides, collected before COVID-19 vaccination. The receptor set was obtained from a human donor who had a prior SARS-CoV-2 infection. The CDR3 runs from the conserved cysteine through the conserved F or W. The order of the fields is V gene, clone size, J gene, D gene, CDR3 DNA, CDR3 protein. D genes are given only for firm matches. Some rows mark clone size as missing; the rest say once, few, many or name a class of expanded clone.

V: TRBV5-1; size: NA; J: TRBJ2-3; D: TRBD2; DNA: TGCGCCAGCAGCTTGGAACTAGCGGGAGTGGGCACAGATACGCAGTATTTT; CDR3: CASSLELAGVGTDTQYF
V: TRBV12-3/TRBV12-4; size: NA; J: TRBJ2-7; D: NA; DNA: TGTGCCAGCAGTCCGACAGGAACCTACGAGCAGTACTTC; CDR3: CASSPTGTYEQYF
V: TRBV7-2; size: NA; J: TRBJ2-7; D: NA; DNA: TGTGCCAGCAGCTTAAGTGTTTTCAGGGCTGCCCCCCCTATCGAGCAGTACTTC; CDR3: CASSLSVFRAAPPIEQYF
V: TRBV5-1; size: NA; J: TRBJ2-3; D: TRBD2; DNA: TGCGCCAGCAGCTTGGAGCGGGGTGCCACAGATACGCAGTATTTT; CDR3: CASSLERGATDTQYF
V: TRBV3-1/TRBV3-2; size: NA; J: TRBJ2-7; D: NA; DNA: TGTGCCAGCAGCTCCGACGGTTCCTACGAGCAGTACTTC; CDR3: CASSSDGSYEQYF
V: TRBV11-3; size: NA; J: TRBJ1-3; D: NA; DNA: TGTGCCAGCAGCTTAAGTCGGTTGTCGACATACTCTGGAAACACCATATATTTT; CDR3: CASSLSRLSTYSGNTIYF
V: TRBV4-1; size: NA; J: TRBJ2-4; D: NA; DNA: TGCGCCAGCAGCCAAGGGCCCCCGGCAGGGGTCAAAAACATTCAGTACTTC; CDR3: CASSQGPPAGVKNIQYF
V: TRBV4-1; size: NA; J: TRBJ1-5; D: NA; DNA: TGCGCCAGCAGCCAAGGGTTACAGGGAGCTAGCAATCAGCCCCAGCATTTT; CDR3: CASSQGLQGASNQPQHF
V: TRBV6-5; size: NA; J: TRBJ2-7; D: TRBD1; DNA: TGTGCCAGCAGACGAGGACAGGGAGGCAACGAGCAGTACTTC; CDR3: CASRRGQGGNEQYF
V: TRBV2; size: NA; J: TRBJ2-1; D: TRBD2; DNA: TGTGCCAGCAGTGGGGCGGGAGGGCCCAACAATGAGCAGTTCTTC; CDR3: CASSGAGGPNNEQFF
V: TRBV11-1; size: NA; J: TRBJ2-7; D: NA; DNA: TGTGCCAGCAGCTTTGGACAGAGGTCGAACGAGCAGTACTTC; CDR3: CASSFGQRSNEQYF
V: TRBV4-2; size: NA; J: TRBJ2-7; D: NA; DNA: TGTGCCAGCAGCCAAGAGTTTTACAGGGACTACGAGCAGTACTTC; CDR3: CASSQEFYRDYEQYF
V: TRBV7-9; size: few; J: TRBJ1-2; D: NA; DNA: TGTGCCAGCATAAGGGGGGACGGACAAAACTATGGCTACACCTTC; CDR3: CASIRGDGQNYGYTF
V: TRBV5-1; size: NA; J: TRBJ2-2; D: NA; DNA: TGCGCCAGCAGTTCTATGCCCACCGGGGAGCTGTTTTTT; CDR3: CASSSMPTGELFF
V: TRBV11-1; size: few; J: TRBJ1-6; D: NA; DNA: TGTGCCAGCAGTCGACTAGGGGGTTCACCCCTCCACTTT; CDR3: CASSRLGGSPLHF
V: TRBV7-9; size: NA; J: TRBJ1-3; D: NA; DNA: TGTGCCAGCAGCTTAAATTCGGGCTCTGGAAACACCATATATTTT; CDR3: CASSLNSGSGNTIYF
V: TRBV7-2; size: NA; J: TRBJ2-1; D: TRBD2; DNA: TGTGCCAGCAGCTTTTATGGGACTAGCGGGGAGGAGCAGTTCTTC; CDR3: CASSFYGTSGEEQFF
V: TRBV7-2; size: NA; J: TRBJ2-7; D: TRBD2; DNA: TGTGCCAGCACCCTTGACACTAGCGGGAGTGGAGAGCAGTACTTC; CDR3: CASTLDTSGSGEQYF
V: TRBV7-3; size: NA; J: TRBJ2-5; D: NA; DNA: TGTGCCAGCAGCGCGCGACCCCAAGAGACCCAGTACTTC; CDR3: CASSARPQETQYF
V: TRBV10-3; size: few; J: TRBJ2-7; D: TRBD1; DNA: TGTGCCATCAGTGATACGAGAGGGACAGACTACGAGCAGTACTTC; CDR3: CAISDTRGTDYEQYF
V: TRBV5-6; size: NA; J: TRBJ2-3; D: NA; DNA: TGTGCCAGCAGCTTGAGAGGGGAGAGCACAGATACGCAGTATTTT; CDR3: CASSLRGESTDTQYF
V: TRBV15; size: NA; J: TRBJ2-7; D: NA; DNA: TGTGCCACCAGCAGAGTCGGGGGAGGCGGCGAGCAGTACTTC; CDR3: CATSRVGGGGEQYF